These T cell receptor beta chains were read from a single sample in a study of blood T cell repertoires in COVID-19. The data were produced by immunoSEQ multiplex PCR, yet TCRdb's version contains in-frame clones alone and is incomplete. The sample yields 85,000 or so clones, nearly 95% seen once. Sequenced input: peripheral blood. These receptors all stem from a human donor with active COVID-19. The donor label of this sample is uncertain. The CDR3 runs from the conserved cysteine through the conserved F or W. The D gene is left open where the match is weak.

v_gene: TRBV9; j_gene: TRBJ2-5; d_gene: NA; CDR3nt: TGTGCCAGCAGCGTCGGAGGGGGCGGTCAAGAGACCCAGTACTTC; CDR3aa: CASSVGGGGQETQYF
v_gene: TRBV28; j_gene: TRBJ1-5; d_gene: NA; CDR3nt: TGTGCCAGCAGTACCGGAGGCCAGCCCCAGCATTTT; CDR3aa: CASSTGGQPQHF
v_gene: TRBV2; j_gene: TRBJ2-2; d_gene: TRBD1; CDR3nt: TGTGCCAGCAGTACGCGACAGGGGATGAACACCGGGGAGCTGTTTTTT; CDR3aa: CASSTRQGMNTGELFF
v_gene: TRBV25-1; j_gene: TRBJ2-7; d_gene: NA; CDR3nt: TGTGCCAGCAGTGACCCAGGGGGGCACGAGCAGTACTTC; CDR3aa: CASSDPGGHEQYF
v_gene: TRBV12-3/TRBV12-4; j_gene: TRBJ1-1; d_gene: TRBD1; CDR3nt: TGTGCCAGCAGTGGACAGGGGCGTATTGAAGCTTTCTTT; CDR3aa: CASSGQGRIEAFF
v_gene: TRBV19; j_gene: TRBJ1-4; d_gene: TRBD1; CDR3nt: TGTGCCAGTGGTAAGAGGGGGCAACAGGAACTGTTTTTT; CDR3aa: CASGKRGQQELFF
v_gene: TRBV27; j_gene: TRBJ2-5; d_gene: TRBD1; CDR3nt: TGTGCCAGCAGTTTATCAGGGGGCAAGGAAGAGACCCAGTACTTC; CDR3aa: CASSLSGGKEETQYF
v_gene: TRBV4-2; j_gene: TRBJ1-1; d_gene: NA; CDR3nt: TGTGCCAGCAGCCAAGGGAGGGGGAGGGCCCCTGGCACTGAAGCTTTCTTT; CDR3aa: CASSQGRGRAPGTEAFF
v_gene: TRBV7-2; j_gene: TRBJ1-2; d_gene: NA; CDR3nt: TGTGCCAGCACCGGGACAACTGGCTACACCTTC; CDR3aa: CASTGTTGYTF
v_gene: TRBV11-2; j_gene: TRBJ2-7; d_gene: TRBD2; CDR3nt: TGTGCCAGCAGCGGTAATCTAGCGGGAGGGCCCTACGAGCAGTACTTC; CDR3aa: CASSGNLAGGPYEQYF